This passage covers 27 T cell receptor beta chains from one sample sequenced in a study of shared clonotypes between healthy human individuals. Measured with immunoSEQ multiplex PCR; TCRdb has only the in-frame clones, and not every one. Of about 2.4 million clones listed, 93% are singletons. The sequenced material came from naive CD4+ T cells from PBMCs. Documented subset: CD45RA+ positively selected. These receptor sequences come from a man younger than 35 in good health. Some clones in this sample may be carry-over from other donors' samples.

The chain has TRBV4-3 and TRBJ2-3; 13 bases fit TRBD2. Germline CDR1 and CDR2: LGHNA and YSLEER. The ends lost 3 bases at V and 0 bases at J; junction bases unmatched: 3. This CDR3 region has 17 residues. The CDR3 sequence: CASSHPGLAGSTDTQYF. The CDR3 DNA follows: TGCGCCAGCAGCCATCCGGGACTAGCGGGGAGCACAGATACGCAGTATTTT.

The chain has TRBV9 and TRBJ1-5, with D unclear. The CDR3 is 14 residues long. Germline CDR1 is SGDLS and CDR2 is YYNGEE. Trimming took 3 bases from V and 0 from J, leaving 7 bases between them. CDR3 nucleotides: TGTGCCAGCAGCGACGTTTATAGCAATCAGCCCCAGCATTTT. As protein: CASSDVYSNQPQHF.

This chain joins TRBV28 and TRBJ2-7; no clear D. CDR1 and CDR2 (germline): MDHEN, SYDVKM. The germline V and J ends were trimmed by 2 bases and 0 bases, with 8 bases remaining between them. This CDR3 spans 14 amino acids. The CDR3 nucleotides read TGTGCCAGCAGTTTACTGCTCAACTCCTACGAGCAGTACTTC. Translation gives CASSLLLNSYEQYF.

V usage is TRBV4-2 and J usage is TRBJ2-5, with 11 positions matching TRBD2. Trimming cost V 5 bases and J 3 bases; bases outside gene matches: 8. Germline loops: CDR1 LGHNA, CDR2 YNFKEQ. The CDR3 totals 16 residues. The CDR3 coding sequence is TGTGCCAGCAGCAACCCCGGGACTAGCGGAGAAGAGACCCAGTACTTC. Protein product: CASSNPGTSGEETQYF.

This sequence joins TRBV5-4 and TRBJ2-7, with 7 bases matching TRBD2. The CDR3 covers 15 residues. Unmatched junction bases numbered 9, after V lost 1 base and J lost 5 bases. Per the germline V gene, CDR1 is SGHNT and CDR2 is YYREEE (reference sequence). The CDR3 is CASSLRAGAENEQYF. The DNA for the CDR3 is TGTGCCAGCAGCTTGCGGGCGGGAGCGGAAAACGAGCAGTACTTC.

The chain joins TRBV5-1 to TRBJ2-7; tentatively, D is TRBD1 (6 bases). Germline V gene data show CDR1 as SGHRS and CDR2 as YFSETQ. The CDR3 runs to 15 residues. V was clipped by 4 bases and J by 2 bases, with 16 bases between them. CDR3 region: CASSPGGGGAYEQYF. DNA for the CDR3: TGCGCCAGCAGCCCTGGAGGTGGGGGCGCCTACGAGCAGTACTTC.

The chain couples TRBV5-1 to TRBJ2-1, with unresolved D. V lost 0 bases and J lost 8, with 12 bases in between. The CDR3 loop spans 14 amino acids. Germline loops: CDR1 SGHRS, CDR2 YFSETQ. The CDR3 region has the DNA TGCGCCAGCAGCTTGGGTAATTTAGTCGATGAGCAGTTCTTC. Its translation: CASSLGNLVDEQFF.

The genes are TRBV15 and TRBJ1-1; 8 bases match TRBD1. This CDR3 is 13 amino acids long. Losses at the gene ends were 4 bases for V and 4 bases for J; bases not matched to a gene: 2. Germline-derived CDR1 and CDR2 are LNHNV and YYDKDF (reference sequence). CDR3 sequence (DNA): TGTGCCACCAGCAAAACAGGGGGCACTGAAGCTTTCTTT. Its protein is CATSKTGGTEAFF.

The chain has TRBV27 and TRBJ1-5; no definite D call. V lost 10 bases to trimming and J lost 2 bases, with 12 bases between them. The CDR3 runs to 13 residues. Germline V gene data show CDR1 as MNHEY and CDR2 as SMNVEV (reference sequence). CDR3 nucleotide sequence: TGTGCCACCGCCCGAGTGGGCAATCAGCCCCAGCATTTT. Translating gives CATARVGNQPQHF.

Comment on this clone: The sample contains more than one DNA sequence encoding this CDR3. This sequence joins TRBV6-5 and TRBJ1-1; D is ambiguous. V lost 0 bases and J lost 3, with 8 bases in between. The germline V gene has CDR1 MNHEY and CDR2 SVGAGI. The CDR3 runs to 14 residues. The CDR3 sequence: CASSYSGRDTEAFF. In nucleotides, the CDR3 is TGTGCCAGCAGTTACTCGGGGAGGGACACTGAAGCTTTCTTT.

The rearrangement joins TRBV4-2 to TRBJ2-2, with 7 bases aligning to TRBD2. The V gene's germline CDR1 is LGHNA and CDR2 YNFKEQ. The CDR3 runs to 16 residues. V lost 3 bases to trimming and J lost 1 base; unmatched junction nucleotides: 5. CDR3 DNA sequence: TGTGCCAGCAGCCACGCTAGCGGAGAGAACACCGGGGAGCTGTTTTTT. Amino acids: CASSHASGENTGELFF.

This clone was counted once. The chain joins TRBV6-4 to TRBJ2-1; D may be TRBD2 (5 bases). The CDR3 extends over 14 amino acids. With 4 bases removed from V and 1 base from J, the gap between germline ends came to 8 bases. Per the germline V gene, CDR1 is MRHNA and CDR2 is SNTAGT. The CDR3 reads CASSGEGSYNEQFF. DNA of the CDR3: TGTGCCAGCAGTGGAGAGGGTTCCTACAATGAGCAGTTCTTC.

The chain combines TRBV11-2 with TRBJ2-3; D gene uncertain. With 0 bases removed from V and 3 bases from J, the gap between germline ends came to 1 base. Germline V gene data show CDR1 as SGHAT and CDR2 as FQNNGV. This CDR3 spans 12 amino acids. CDR3 sequence (DNA): TGTGCCAGCAGCTTAGAAACAGATACGCAGTATTTT. This codes for CASSLETDTQYF.

The V and J genes are TRBV29-1 and TRBJ2-7; no clear D. In germline, CDR1 is SQVTM, CDR2 ANQGSEA. Trimming removed 7 bases from V and 4 bases from J, with 11 bases in between. The CDR3 contains 11 residues. The CDR3 DNA sequence: TGCAGCGCACGCGGATCTTACGAGCAGTACTTC. Translating gives CSARGSYEQYF.

This sequence joins TRBV5-1 and TRBJ1-3; weak D call: TRBD1 (5 bases). The V end lost 0 bases, the J end lost 2 bases, and 12 bases lay between the germline ends. Germline V gene lookup returns CDR1 SGHRS and CDR2 YFSETQ. The CDR3 contains 16 residues. The CDR3 DNA reads TGCGCCAGCAGCTTGGCTGGGGCTCGGGCTGGAAACACCATATATTTT. It translates to CASSLAGARAGNTIYF. Supplemented by reference TRBV5-1 and TRBJ1-3, the full variable domain reads KAGVTQTPRYLIKTRGQQVTLSCSPISGHRSVSWYQQTPGQGLQFLFEYFSETQRNKGNFPGRFSGRQFSNSRSEMNVSTLELGDSALYLCASSLAGARAGNTIYFGEGSWLTVV.

V usage is TRBV27 and J usage is TRBJ1-1; a weak D match, TRBD1 (6 bases). In germline, CDR1 is MNHEY, CDR2 SMNVEV (reference sequence). V was pared by 4 bases and J by 5 bases, with 11 bases between. This CDR3 has 13 residues. CDR3 bases: TGTGCCAGCAGTTCGCGACAGGCTACTGAAGCTTTCTTT. Protein product: CASSSRQATEAFF.

The chain uses TRBV28 and TRBJ2-7; D is undetermined. Germline V gene data show CDR1 as MDHEN and CDR2 as SYDVKM. V was cut by 8 bases and J by 2 bases, with 16 bases left in between. The CDR3 has 14 residues. CDR3 loop: CASLLSGSAYEQYF. The CDR3 bases are TGTGCCAGCCTCCTGTCCGGGTCCGCCTACGAGCAGTACTTC.

The V and J genes are TRBV11-3 and TRBJ2-3; no clear D. CDR1 is SGHNT, CDR2 YENEEA, per germline. The CDR3 runs to 14 residues. With 5 bases removed from V and 0 bases from J, the gap between germline ends came to 9 bases. This CDR3 reads CASSVTASTDTQYF. Written as DNA, the CDR3 is TGTGCCAGCAGCGTGACGGCCAGCACAGATACGCAGTATTTT.

The chain joins TRBV6-5 to TRBJ1-2; D is perhaps TRBD1 (5 bases). CDR1 MNHEY and CDR2 SVGAGI come from the germline V gene. The CDR3 spans 15 residues. V lost 5 bases to trimming and J lost 3 bases, with 16 bases between them. CDR3 sequence: CASSPRRGSYYGYTF. CDR3 DNA sequence: TGTGCCAGCAGTCCCAGAAGGGGTTCTTACTATGGCTACACCTTC.

The J gene is TRBJ2-7, the V gene TRBV28; TRBD2 aligns across 8 bases. The CDR3 runs 15 residues. The V segment lost 5 bases and the J segment 3 bases; nucleotides outside the gene matches: 9. CDR1 is MDHEN, CDR2 SYDVKM, per germline. CDR3 coding DNA: TGTGCCAGCAGTCCAGAACTAGCGGAGGACTACGAGCAGTACTTC. Its protein product is CASSPELAEDYEQYF. The whole variable domain, remainder taken from reference TRBV28 and TRBJ2-7, is DVKVTQSSRYLVKRTGEKVFLECVQDMDHENMFWYRQDPGLGLRLIYFSYDVKMKEKGDIPEGYSVSREKKERFSLILESASTNQTSMYLCASSPELAEDYEQYFGPGTRLTVT.

The chain couples TRBV6-6 to TRBJ2-3; D is unclear. The CDR3 runs to 14 residues. Germline V gene lookup returns CDR1 MNHNY and CDR2 SVGAGI (reference sequence). The V end was cut by 0 bases, the J end by 5 bases, with 9 bases between. The CDR3 sequence: CASSYSGPRDTQYF. CDR3 in DNA: TGTGCCAGCAGTTACTCCGGACCCAGAGATACGCAGTATTTT.

The V gene is TRBV25-1, the J gene TRBJ1-4; maybe TRBD1 (5 bases). This CDR3 has 14 residues. Trimming took 4 bases from V and 3 from J, leaving 9 bases between them. Germline lookup yields CDR1 MGHDK and CDR2 SYGVNS. Written as DNA, the CDR3 is TGTGCCAGCAGTGCACAGGTGGCTAATGAAAAACTGTTTTTT. This encodes CASSAQVANEKLFF.

J is TRBJ2-1 and V is TRBV28; D not certain. The CDR3 runs 13 residues. Germline lookup yields CDR1 MDHEN and CDR2 SYDVKM. Trimming took off 6 bases at V and 5 bases at J, with 11 bases between the two ends. CDR3 in amino acids: CASSRGSHNEQFF. The CDR3 nucleotides read TGTGCCAGCAGCCGTGGCAGTCACAATGAGCAGTTCTTC. The full variable domain, its missing parts supplied by reference TRBV28 and TRBJ2-1, is DVKVTQSSRYLVKRTGEKVFLECVQDMDHENMFWYRQDPGLGLRLIYFSYDVKMKEKGDIPEGYSVSREKKERFSLILESASTNQTSMYLCASSRGSHNEQFFGPGTRLTVL.

CDR3 loop: CASSDSWGRRVNTEAFF. In nucleotides, the CDR3 is TGTGCCAGCAGTGACTCCTGGGGCAGGAGAGTTAACACTGAAGCTTTCTTT. This sequence joins TRBV6-4 and TRBJ1-1; D perhaps matches TRBD1 (5 bases). CDR3 length: 17 residues. Per germline, CDR1 MRHNA and CDR2 SNTAGT. Trimming removed 0 bases from V and 2 bases from J, with 16 bases in between.

The CDR3 sequence is CASSLRQTAGGTEAFF. CDR3 in DNA: TGTGCCAGCAGTTTAAGACAAACCGCGGGGGGCACTGAAGCTTTCTTT. The rearrangement uses TRBV27 and TRBJ1-1, with D maybe TRBD1 (5 bases). V lost 2 bases to trimming and J lost 4 bases, with 17 bases between them. Germline V gene lookup returns CDR1 MNHEY and CDR2 SMNVEV (reference sequence). The CDR3 totals 16 residues.

About this clone: Other DNA sequences within the sample encode an identical CDR3. The V gene is TRBV4-1, the J gene TRBJ1-1, with a tentative D call TRBD1 (6 bases). Deletions cut 1 base from V and 2 bases from J, with 14 bases between. The length of the CDR3 is 16 residues. The germline gives CDR1 MGHRA, CDR2 YSYEKL. For the CDR3, the DNA is TGCGCCAGCAGCCAAGGTCGGGCCAGGGGAAACACTGAAGCTTTCTTT. Translated, it gives CASSQGRARGNTEAFF.

The J gene is TRBJ2-5, the V gene TRBV28, with 16 bases that match TRBD2. Germline trimming cut 2 bases from V and 3 bases from J; bases unmatched to any gene: 9. The CDR3 length is 19 residues. Germline CDR1 reads MDHEN; CDR2 reads SYDVKM. Here the CDR3 DNA reads TGTGCCAGCAGTTTAGCGGGACTAGCGGGAGGGCCGTGGAAAGAGACCCAGTACTTC. This translates into CASSLAGLAGGPWKETQYF.